This T cell receptor beta chain was recorded in a study of beta chain features in type 1 diabetes. Study-wide points: In type 1 diabetes patients, VDJ junctions had fewer insertions; deletions at these junctions were more frequent. It was among patients, rather than healthy donors, that naive, central memory and Treg TCRB repertoires appeared more similar.

Sorted cells reached over 98% purity in every population. A remark on this clone: As yet, its antigen is unknown.

The germline CDR1 and CDR2 sequences are MNHEY and SVGAGI. CDR3 length equals 16 residues. V trimming: 0 bases; J trimming: 0 bases; junction bases outside the gene matches: 2. cDNA synthesis used the whole RNA isolate, giving expressed TCRB sequences. Clones were sequenced by immunoSEQ multiplex PCR, and TCRdb holds only the in-frame ones, with some missing. Counted here are about 620,000 clones, roughly 15% occurring once; the ten biggest clones make up 0.07% to 0.095%. The chain couples TRBV6-5 to TRBJ1-2; 9 bases align to TRBD1. The sequencing input was naive CD4+ T cells from blood. The clonotype comes from a man in his late teens or twenties in good health. The CDR3 DNA reads as TGTGCCAGCAGTTACTCGGGACAGGGAGCTAACTATGGCTACACCTTC. Translation gives CASSYSGQGANYGYTF.